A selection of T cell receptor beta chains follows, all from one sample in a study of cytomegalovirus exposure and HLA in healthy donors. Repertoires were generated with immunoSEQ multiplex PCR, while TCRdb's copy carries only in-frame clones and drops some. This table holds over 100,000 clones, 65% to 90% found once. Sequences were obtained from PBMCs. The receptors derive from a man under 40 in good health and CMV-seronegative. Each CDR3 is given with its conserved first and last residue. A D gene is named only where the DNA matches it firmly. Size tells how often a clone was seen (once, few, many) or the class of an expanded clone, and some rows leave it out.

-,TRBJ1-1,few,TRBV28,TGTGCCAGCAGTTTTGCCAGGGTGGTGAACACTGAAGCTTTCTTT,CASSFARVVNTEAFF
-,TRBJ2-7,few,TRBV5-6,TGTGCCAGCAGCTTCCCCGGCAGGGTAGTAGAGCAGTACTTC,CASSFPGRVVEQYF
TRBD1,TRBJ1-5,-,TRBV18,TGTGCCAGCTCACCTTGGGGACAGGGGGCGGGTCAGCCCCAGCATTTT,CASSPWGQGAGQPQHF
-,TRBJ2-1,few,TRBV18,TGTGCCAGCTCACCCCTGGAGACCTACAATGAGCAGTTCTTC,CASSPLETYNEQFF
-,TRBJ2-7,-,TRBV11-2,TGTGCCAGCAGCACTCCAGGGGCCCCCCAGCAGTACTTC,CASSTPGAPQQYF
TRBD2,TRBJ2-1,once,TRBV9,TGTGCCAGCAGCGCCGGACTAGCGGGGGGATCTAAAAACGCCTACAATGAGCAGTTCTTC,CASSAGLAGGSKNAYNEQFF
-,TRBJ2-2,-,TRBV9,TGTGCCAGCAAACAGGCGACAGGGAACACCGGGGAGCTGTTTTTT,CASKQATGNTGELFF
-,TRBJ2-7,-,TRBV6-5,TGTGCCATTAGGTGGGCGTTAAGCTACGAGCAGTACTTC,CAIRWALSYEQYF
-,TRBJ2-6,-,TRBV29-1,TGCAGCGTTGAAGATTCAGGGACTGGGGCCAACGTCCTGACTTTC,CSVEDSGTGANVLTF
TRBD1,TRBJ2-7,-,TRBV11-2,TGTGCCAGCAGCTTAGGGGACAGTTCGAACAAGCAGTACTTC,CASSLGDSSNKQYF
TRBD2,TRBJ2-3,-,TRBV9,TGTGCCAGCAGCGTGGGGGGGACTAGCGGAGATACGCAGTATTTT,CASSVGGTSGDTQYF
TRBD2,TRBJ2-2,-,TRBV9,TGTGCCAGCAGCGTAGAAGCGGGGGGGTTAAGGTCCGGGGAGCTGTTTTTT,CASSVEAGGLRSGELFF
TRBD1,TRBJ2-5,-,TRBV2,TGTGCCAGCAGCGAGGGGGCCGGGGAGACCCAGTACTTC,CASSEGAGETQYF
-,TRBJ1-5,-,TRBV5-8,TGTGCCAGCCGTCGACTCAATAATCAGCCCCAGCATTTT,CASRRLNNQPQHF
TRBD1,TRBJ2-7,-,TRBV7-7,TGTGCCAGCCCCTCCGGGACAGGGGTCTACGAGCAGTACTTC,CASPSGTGVYEQYF
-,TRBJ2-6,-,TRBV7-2,TGTGCCAGCAGCTTAGACACTGGGGCCAACGGCCTGACTTTC,CASSLDTGANGLTF
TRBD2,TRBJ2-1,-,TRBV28,TGTGCCAGCAGTCCCCAGCGGGGGGGCTTGCATGAGCAGTTCTTC,CASSPQRGGLHEQFF
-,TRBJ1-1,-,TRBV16,TGTGCCAGCAGCCAATTGGACACAGGAACGAGCACTGAAGCTTTCTTT,CASSQLDTGTSTEAFF
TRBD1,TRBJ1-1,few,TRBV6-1,TGTGCCAGCAGCAGGGGGCAAGCTTTCTTT,CASSRGQAFF
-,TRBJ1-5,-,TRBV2,TGTGCCAGCAAGAGGGAGGGCAATCAGCCCCAGCATTTT,CASKREGNQPQHF
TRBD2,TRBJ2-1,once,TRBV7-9,TGTGCCAGCAGCCCGCCGGGACTAGCGGACTACAATGAGCAGTTCTTC,CASSPPGLADYNEQFF
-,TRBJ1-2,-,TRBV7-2,TGTGCCAGCAGCTTAGGGTCAGGAGGTGGAGAGGGCTACACCTTC,CASSLGSGGGEGYTF
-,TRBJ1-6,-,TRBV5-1,TGCGCCAGCAGCGGCGGAGGGCGGTATAATTCACCCCTCCACTTT,CASSGGGRYNSPLHF
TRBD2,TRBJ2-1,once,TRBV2,TGTGCCAGCAGTTTCGACCTGGCGGGGGGGTCCTACAATGAGCAGTTCTTC,CASSFDLAGGSYNEQFF
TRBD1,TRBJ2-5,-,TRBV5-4,TGTGCCAGCAGCTCCGGGACAGTACAAGAGACCCAGTACTTC,CASSSGTVQETQYF
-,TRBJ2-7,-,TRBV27,TGTGCCAGCAGTCCAACCCCGGACGGGTTCAGGGACGAGCAGTACTTC,CASSPTPDGFRDEQYF
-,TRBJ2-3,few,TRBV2,TGTGCCAGCCGAGAGACAAGCCAGGTTACAGATACGCAGTATTTT,CASRETSQVTDTQYF
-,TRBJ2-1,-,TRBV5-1,TGCGCCAGCAGCTTGGGACACATCCAGGGCAATGAGCAGTTCTTC,CASSLGHIQGNEQFF
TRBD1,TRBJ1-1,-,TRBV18,TGTGCCAGCTCACTTCCGGGACAGGGGGCTGAAGCTTTCTTT,CASSLPGQGAEAFF
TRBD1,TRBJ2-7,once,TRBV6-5,TGTGCCAGCAGGGATCGGACAGGCTACGAGCAGTACTTC,CASRDRTGYEQYF
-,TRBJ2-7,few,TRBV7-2,TGTGCCAGCAGCTTGCGGTCGACAGGGGGGCCTAGCGGGTACGTCGAGCAGTACTTC,CASSLRSTGGPSGYVEQYF
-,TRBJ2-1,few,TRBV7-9,TGTGCCAGCAGCTTATCATTGGCGGGGAGCTACAATGAGCAGTTCTTC,CASSLSLAGSYNEQFF
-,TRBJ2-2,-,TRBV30,TGTGCCTCGCGCCGAGAGGCGGCGAACACCGGGGAGCTGTTTTTT,CASRREAANTGELFF
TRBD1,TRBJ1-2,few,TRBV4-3,TGCGCCAGCAGCCCCGCTGCGGGACAGGGCCAAGGCTACACCTTC,CASSPAAGQGQGYTF
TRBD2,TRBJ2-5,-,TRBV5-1,TGCGCCAGCAGCTTGGTAGCCGGGACTAGCGGAAACCAAGAGACCCAGTACTTC,CASSLVAGTSGNQETQYF
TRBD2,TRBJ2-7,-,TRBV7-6,TGTGCCAGCAGCCCCCGGGGGGGGGCCTACGAGCAGTACTTC,CASSPRGGAYEQYF
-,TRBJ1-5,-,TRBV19,TGTGCCAGTAGCACTGCAGGGGTGCAGCCCCAGCATTTT,CASSTAGVQPQHF
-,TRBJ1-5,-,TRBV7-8,TGTGCCAGCAGCTTCCCGAATCAGCCCCAGCATTTT,CASSFPNQPQHF
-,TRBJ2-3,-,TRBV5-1,TGCGCCAGCAGCTTCCGTATCAGCACAGATACGCAGTATTTT,CASSFRISTDTQYF
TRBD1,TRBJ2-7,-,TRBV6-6,TGTGCCAGCAGCCCCGGGACAGGGGACTCCTACGAGCAGTACTTC,CASSPGTGDSYEQYF
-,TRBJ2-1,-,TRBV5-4,TGTGCCAGCAGCTTGGGGAGGGGAGGCTACAATGAGCAGTTCTTC,CASSLGRGGYNEQFF
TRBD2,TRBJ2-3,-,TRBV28,TGTGCCAGCATGCCCAGCGGGGGGCCGAGCACAGATACGCAGTATTTT,CASMPSGGPSTDTQYF
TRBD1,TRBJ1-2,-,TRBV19,TGTGCCAGTAGCCGGGACAGTAACTATGGCTACACCTTC,CASSRDSNYGYTF
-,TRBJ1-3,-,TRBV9,TGTGCCAGCAGCGCAGGGACAGGAAACACCATATATTTT,CASSAGTGNTIYF
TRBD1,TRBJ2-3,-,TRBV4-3,TGCGCCAGCAGCCAAAGCGGTGGACAGGGGAGCACAGATACGCAGTATTTT,CASSQSGGQGSTDTQYF
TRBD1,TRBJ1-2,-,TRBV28,TGTGCCAGCAGTTCCTCCGGGACAGGGGCCTATGGCTACACCTTC,CASSSSGTGAYGYTF
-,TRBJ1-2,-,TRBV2,TGTGCCAGCAGCCGGGACTTAAATAACTATGGCTACACCTTC,CASSRDLNNYGYTF
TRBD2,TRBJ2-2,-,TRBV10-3,TGTGCCATGCTAGCGGGGGGACTGAACACCGGGGAGCTGTTTTTT,CAMLAGGLNTGELFF
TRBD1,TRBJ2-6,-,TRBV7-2,TGTGCCAGCAGCCCGAGGACAGGGGGCCGGGTAGGGGCCAACGTCCTGACTTTC,CASSPRTGGRVGANVLTF
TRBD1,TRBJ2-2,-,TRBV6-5,TGTGCCAGCAGTTGGACAGGGGGTAACACCGGGGAGCTGTTTTTT,CASSWTGGNTGELFF
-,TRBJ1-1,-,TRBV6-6,TGTGCCAGCAGTTACACGACAGCAATGAACACTGAAGCTTTCTTT,CASSYTTAMNTEAFF
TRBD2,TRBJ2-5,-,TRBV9,TGTGCCAGCAGCGTAGGTCGGGCGGGGGGGCGAGAGACCCAGTACTTC,CASSVGRAGGRETQYF
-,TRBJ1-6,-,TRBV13,TGTGCCAGCAGCGAGAGGGCGGGGGGATATTCACCCCTCCACTTT,CASSERAGGYSPLHF
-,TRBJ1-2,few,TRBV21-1,TGTGCCAGCAGCCCCTCGTCGGGGATCTATGACTATGGCTACACCTTC,CASSPSSGIYDYGYTF
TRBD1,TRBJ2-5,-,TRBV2,TGTGCCAGCAGTGAAACAGGGGTCCAAGAGACCCAGTACTTC,CASSETGVQETQYF
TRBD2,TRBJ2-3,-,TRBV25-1,TGTGCCAGCAGTGATTTAGGCGGGGGGGACACAGATACGCAGTATTTT,CASSDLGGGDTDTQYF
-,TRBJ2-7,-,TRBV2,TGTGCCAGCAGTGGAATCCAGGACAGATCCTACGAGCAGTACTTC,CASSGIQDRSYEQYF
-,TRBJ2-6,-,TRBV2,TGTGCCAGCTCGGAGGACAGTTTCTCTGGGGCCAACGGCCTGACTTTC,CASSEDSFSGANGLTF
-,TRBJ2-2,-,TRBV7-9,TGTGCCAGCAGCAACGAGGGCGGGGAGCTGTTTTTT,CASSNEGGELFF